A single sample is the source of the 7 T cell receptor beta chains below, sequenced in a study of shared clonotypes between healthy human individuals. CD8 cells classed as naive were CD45RO-negative and positively selected for CCR7, excluding terminally differentiated effector memory CD45RA+ cells. Generated by immunoSEQ multiplex PCR, the TCRdb table keeps only in-frame clones and is missing some. The sample lists some 2,000,000 clones, roughly 94% seen once, with roughly 1.1% in the top ten. Material: naive CD8+ T cells sorted from blood. All receptors come from a man younger than 35 in good health.

V is TRBV27 and J is TRBJ1-5; D may be TRBD1 (5 bases). This CDR3 region has 12 residues. The V and J ends lost 8 bases and 5 bases respectively, with 10 bases between them. Germline CDR1 and CDR2: MNHEY and SMNVEV (reference sequence). DNA of the CDR3: TGTGCCAGCGGCCCAGGGTATCAGCCCCAGCATTTT. This translates into CASGPGYQPQHF.

This clone has just one count. V usage is TRBV29-1 and J usage is TRBJ2-5; 11 bases line up with TRBD2. Unmatched junction bases numbered 12, after V lost 6 bases and J lost 0 bases. The CDR3 is 17 residues long. Looked up from germline, CDR1 is SQVTM and CDR2 is ANQGSEA. CDR3 loop: CSVLGASGGTYQETQYF. In nucleotides, the CDR3 is TGCAGCGTCTTAGGGGCTAGCGGGGGGACGTACCAAGAGACCCAGTACTTC.

The rearrangement uses TRBV5-4 and TRBJ2-2, with 11 nucleotides matching TRBD2. J gave up 6 bases and V 0 bases, and 10 bases lay outside the gene matches. The germline CDR1 and CDR2 sequences are SGHNT and YYREEE (reference sequence). The CDR3 runs 18 residues. The DNA for the CDR3 is TGTGCCAGCAGCTTGGTTTGGCTAGCGGGAGGAGGCGCCGGGGAGCTGTTTTTT. Encoded protein: CASSLVWLAGGGAGELFF.

The chain carries TRBV19 and TRBJ2-7; D uncertain. The germline gives CDR1 LNHDA, CDR2 SQIVND (reference sequence). Trimming shortened V by 5 bases and J by 2 bases, and 10 bases separated the two germline ends. This CDR3 spans 13 amino acids. The CDR3 DNA reads as TGTGCCAGTAGTCCAAGGGAAGCCTACGAGCAGTACTTC. Amino acid sequence: CASSPREAYEQYF.

J is TRBJ2-7 and V is TRBV27; TRBD1 agrees at 7 bases. This CDR3 region has 16 residues. Trimming took 5 bases from V and 2 from J; bases not matched to a gene: 12. Germline CDR1 MNHEY, CDR2 SMNVEV (reference sequence). The CDR3 DNA is TGTGCCAGCAGTCCTTCTTCCGGGACAGTTGCCTACGAGCAGTACTTC. Translating gives CASSPSSGTVAYEQYF.

This sequence joins TRBV4-1 and TRBJ1-2, with D unclear. V gave up 6 bases and J gave up 4 bases, with 18 bases separating them. The CDR3 covers 15 residues. Germline V lookup: CDR1 MGHRA, CDR2 YSYEKL. The CDR3 here is CASRASLGVSYGYTF. The CDR3 bases are TGCGCCAGCAGGGCCAGCTTGGGAGTTAGCTATGGCTACACCTTC.

This chain joins TRBV7-9 and TRBJ2-1, with D uncertain. This CDR3 is 11 amino acids long. Germline V gene lookup returns CDR1 SEHNR and CDR2 FQNEAQ (reference sequence). V was clipped by 5 bases and J by 8 bases, with 7 bases between them. The CDR3 protein is CASSLSYEQFF. In nucleotides, the CDR3 is TGTGCCAGCAGCCTCTCTTATGAGCAGTTCTTC.